These 18 T cell receptor beta chains were all obtained from the same sample, sequenced in a study of beta chain features in type 1 diabetes. The entirety of the isolated RNA underwent reverse transcription, so expressed TCRB transcripts were sequenced. Using immunoSEQ multiplex PCR, the repertoire was profiled, and TCRdb retains in-frame clones only, with some absent. The table lists hundreds of thousands of clones, around 15% of them singletons. The sample comprised central memory CD4+ T cells from blood. Receptor source: a man younger than 40 in good health.

V gene TRBV9 combines with J gene TRBJ1-2; D possibly corresponds to TRBD1 (5 bases). Trimming cost V 2 bases and J 7 bases, with 15 bases left between them. The CDR3 spans 14 residues. Germline-derived CDR1 and CDR2 are SGDLS and YYNGEE. The CDR3 nucleotides are TGTGCCAGCAGCGTCGGGACGGCGAATTCTGGCTACACCTTC. Its protein is CASSVGTANSGYTF.

The chain uses TRBV2 and TRBJ2-3; 9 positions agree with TRBD2. Germline CDR1 reads SNHLY; CDR2 reads FYNNEI. V shed 3 bases, J shed 2 bases, and the junction held 9 bases outside the gene matches. The CDR3 runs 17 residues. The CDR3 loop is CASSERRGGGSTDTQYF. For the CDR3, the DNA is TGTGCCAGCAGTGAGCGTCGCGGGGGGGGATCCACAGATACGCAGTATTTT.

This clone was picked up many times. This chain connects TRBV28 to TRBJ2-3; D is uncertain. The CDR3 has 12 residues. CDR1 is MDHEN and CDR2 is SYDVKM in the germline V gene. Trimming stripped 5 bases from V and 8 bases from J, with 11 bases between. As DNA, the CDR3 is TGTGCCAGCAGTCCCCTCCTCGGTACGCAGTATTTT. Encoded protein: CASSPLLGTQYF.

This clone occurred a few times. The chain carries TRBV7-2 and TRBJ1-2; TRBD1 matches 7 bases. The V and J ends lost 5 bases and 5 bases, in that order; junction bases with no gene match: 8. This CDR3 has 14 residues. Germline CDR1 reads SGHTA; CDR2 reads FQGNSA. The CDR3: CASSPQGRRYGYTF. CDR3 bases: TGTGCCAGCAGCCCACAGGGGCGCCGTTATGGCTACACCTTC.

V is TRBV21-1 and J is TRBJ1-2; TRBD1 is the table's D call and was not checked against the DNA. TRBV21-1 is annotated as a pseudogene. The CDR3 covers 11 residues. The CDR3 sequence is CASSIWTVYTF. CDR3 nucleotides: TGTGCCAGCAGCATCTGGACAGTCTACACCTTC.

The chain couples TRBV4-2 to TRBJ2-5; 8 bases match TRBD2. V shed 1 base and J 4 bases; nucleotides not matched to a gene: 11. The CDR3 sequence is 17 residues long. Germline values: CDR1 LGHNA, CDR2 YNFKEQ. As DNA, the CDR3 is TGTGCCAGCAGCCAAGTCCCGGGACTAGAAGGCCCAGAGACCCAGTACTTC. Protein product: CASSQVPGLEGPETQYF.

The rearrangement links TRBV5-4 to TRBJ1-2, with 7 bases identical to TRBD1. V shed 2 bases, J shed 8 bases, and the junction held 18 bases outside the gene matches. Germline V CDR1 and CDR2: SGHNT, YYREEE (reference sequence). The CDR3 sequence is 17 residues long. The CDR3 is CASSFRTKTVPRGGYTF. Written as DNA, the CDR3 is TGTGCCAGCAGCTTTAGAACGAAGACCGTCCCCAGGGGGGGCTACACCTTC.

There are a few counts of this clone. The CDR3, as DNA: TGTGCCAGCAGCGGAAGGCTGGGCGGGGAGCTGTTTTTT. Protein product: CASSGRLGGELFF. This chain links TRBV9 with TRBJ2-2, with D hard to call. V lost 3 bases and J lost 7, with 10 bases in between. Germline assignment: CDR1 SGDLS and CDR2 YYNGEE. The CDR3 is 13 residues long.

The chain is built from TRBV6-6 and TRBJ2-7; a possible D gene is TRBD2 (5 bases). V was clipped by 6 bases and J by 7 bases, with 13 bases between them. Germline CDR1 reads MNHNY; CDR2 reads SVGAGI (reference sequence). The CDR3 extends over 12 amino acids. The CDR3 DNA is TGTGCCAGCAGCCATCCTACGGGGGAGCAGTACTTC. This translates into CASSHPTGEQYF.

The chain has TRBV10-3 and TRBJ2-3; D remains ambiguous. Trimming took 4 bases from V and 3 from J, leaving 11 bases between them. The CDR3 covers 14 residues. CDR1 and CDR2 (germline): ENHRY, SYGVKD. This CDR3 reads CAISGSYYTDTQYF. CDR3 in DNA: TGTGCCATCAGTGGGTCGTATTATACAGATACGCAGTATTTT.

The V gene is TRBV6-1, the J gene TRBJ2-1; D is ambiguous. The V gene's germline CDR1 is MNHNS and CDR2 SASEGT. CDR3 length: 12 residues. The V end was cut by 7 bases, the J end by 5 bases, with 9 bases between. CDR3 protein: CASTPPHNEQFF. The CDR3 DNA reads as TGTGCCAGCACCCCTCCCCACAATGAGCAGTTCTTC.

This rearrangement joins TRBV7-9 to TRBJ2-5, with a possible D match to TRBD1 (5 bases). V lost 0 bases and J 2 bases, leaving 10 bases between the germline ends. CDR1 is SEHNR and CDR2 is FQNEAQ in the germline V gene (reference sequence). CDR3 size: 15 residues. This chain's CDR3 is CASSLAGAEQETQYF. Written as DNA, the CDR3 is TGTGCCAGCAGCTTAGCAGGGGCCGAACAAGAGACCCAGTACTTC. Based on the CDR3 plus reference TRBV7-9 and TRBJ2-5, the full variable domain is DTGVSQNPRHKITKRGQNVTFRCDPISEHNRLYWYRQTLGQGPEFLTYFQNEAQLEKSRLLSDRFSAERPKGSFSTLEIQRTEQGDSAMYLCASSLAGAEQETQYFGPGTRLLVL.

For this clone: One junction end disagrees with the germline gene, perhaps due to a read error. The rearrangement joins TRBV20-1 to TRBJ2-3; TRBD1 or TRBD2 may be the D gene (5 bases each). The CDR3 extends over 11 amino acids. Per the germline V gene, CDR1 is DFQATT and CDR2 is SNEGSKA (reference sequence). DNA for the CDR3: TGCAGTGCTAGAGCGGGACCCATATCCCATTTT. Translating it yields CSARAGPISHF.

The genes are TRBV5-4 and TRBJ2-5; D possibly matches TRBD1 or TRBD2 (5 bases each). Germline V CDR1 and CDR2: SGHNT, YYREEE (reference sequence). The CDR3 totals 15 residues. V dropped 1 base and J dropped 0 bases, with 10 bases sitting between them. CDR3 DNA sequence: TGTGCCAGCAGCTTGAAGAGGGGCAACCAAGAGACCCAGTACTTC. Translation: CASSLKRGNQETQYF.

The genes are TRBV2 and TRBJ2-7; 10 nucleotides align to TRBD2. The junction had 4 bases not matched to a gene; V was cut back by 2 bases and J by 3 bases. CDR3 length: 15 amino acids. Germline assignment: CDR1 SNHLY and CDR2 FYNNEI. Written as DNA, the CDR3 is TGTGCCAGCAGTGAAAGCGGGGGGGCTTACTACGAGCAGTACTTC. Its translation: CASSESGGAYYEQYF.

This clone was observed a few times. The chain joins TRBV10-3 to TRBJ2-3, with a weak D call TRBD1 (6 bases). From germline, CDR1 is ENHRY and CDR2 SYGVKD. This CDR3 is 14 amino acids long. The V end lost 8 bases, the J end lost 1 base, and 13 bases lay between the germline ends. The CDR3 coding sequence is TGTGCCATCGCCTGGTCAGGGGGCACAGATACGCAGTATTTT. Translating gives CAIAWSGGTDTQYF.

The rearrangement uses TRBV29-1 and TRBJ1-4; the match to TRBD1 covers 8 bases. Germline CDR1 SQVTM, CDR2 ANQGSEA. The CDR3 has 15 amino acids. V gave up 0 bases and J gave up 5 bases; unmatched junction bases: 5. CDR3 nucleotide sequence: TGCAGCGTTGAAGACTCAGGGGGCTCCAATGAAAAACTGTTTTTT. It is translated as CSVEDSGGSNEKLFF.

This clone was found a few times. The sample holds other DNA sequences that translate to the same CDR3. CDR3 amino acids: CASSPQGSNQPQHF. The CDR3 DNA reads TGTGCCAGCTCACCTCAGGGTAGCAATCAGCCCCAGCATTTT. The chain joins TRBV18 to TRBJ1-5, with a possible D match to TRBD1 (5 bases). CDR3 length equals 14 residues. V was trimmed by 3 bases and J by 0 bases, leaving 6 bases between them. Germline CDR1 KGHSH, CDR2 LQKENI.